Listed below are T cell receptor beta chains from one sample, sequenced in a study of tumor-infiltrating lymphocytes in primary liver carcinoma. TCRdb reanalysed the multiplex PCR reads using MiXCR and keeps one entry per CDR3 protein. The repertoire holds around 80,000 distinct CDR3 sequences, with approximately 72% as singletons. Specimen: liver tumor tissue from sampling region 1. The receptors derive from a man between 40 and 49 years old with primary liver carcinoma and hepatitis B virus infection. The CDR3 runs from the conserved cysteine through the conserved F or W. Fields, in order: clone size, V gene, D gene, J gene, CDR3 protein, CDR3 DNA. A D gene is named only where the DNA matches it firmly. Clone sizes are given selectively: once, few, many, or a class where the clone is expanded.

NA	TRBV7-8	NA	TRBJ2-2	CACSLLRGPNTGELFF	TGTGCCTGCAGCCTCCTTCGAGGACCGAACACCGGGGAGCTGTTTTTT
NA	TRBV6-6	TRBD2	TRBJ2-1	CASSKGLAGGPIYNEHFF	TGTGCCAGCAGCAAGGGACTAGCGGGAGGGCCGATTTACAATGAGCACTTCTTC
NA	TRBV5-4	NA	TRBJ2-1	CASSPSVGLHNEQFF	TGTGCCAGCAGCCCCTCGGTAGGTCTCCACAATGAACAGTTCTTC
NA	TRBV12-3/TRBV12-4	TRBD2	TRBJ2-3	CASSCLQAGVDTQYF	TGTGCCAGCAGTTGTTTACAAGCGGGAGTGGATACGCAGTATTTT
NA	TRBV6-5	NA	TRBJ1-1	CASSPGDGIRNTEALF	TGTGCCAGCAGCCCCGGAGACGGCATTAGGAACACTGAAGCTCTCTTT
NA	TRBV2	NA	TRBJ2-7	CASAKNYEQYF	TGTGCCAGCGCTAAGAACTACGAGCAGTACTTC
NA	TRBV6-1	NA	TRBJ2-3	CASTENPNPELDMQYF	TGTGCCAGCACTGAAAATCCCAATCCTGAGTTAGATATGCAGTATTTT
NA	TRBV7-8	TRBD2	TRBJ2-7	CASGVSGRVYEQYF	TGTGCCAGCGGCGTTAGCGGGAGAGTCTACGAGCAGTACTTC
NA	TRBV5-1	TRBD1	TRBJ2-1	CTSRTGQGAQDEQFF	TGTACCAGCAGGACAGGACAGGGGGCCCAGGATGAGCAGTTCTTC
once	TRBV12-3/TRBV12-4	NA	TRBJ2-7	CVSSLDLGTQSEQYF	TGTGTCAGCAGTTTAGACCTCGGAACCCAGTCCGAGCAGTACTTC
NA	TRBV9	NA	TRBJ1-4	CASSVEWNNEKLFF	TGTGCCAGCAGCGTAGAATGGAATAATGAAAAACTGTTTTTT
NA	TRBV20-1	TRBD1	TRBJ2-7	CSVRDSGTGDEQYF	TGCAGTGTTAGAGATTCCGGGACAGGGGATGAGCAGTACTTC
NA	TRBV29-1	NA	TRBJ2-5	CSVRAVGVGQETQYF	TGCAGCGTTCGGGCGGTGGGAGTGGGCCAAGAGACCCAGTACTTC
NA	TRBV6-1	NA	TRBJ2-6	CASSEGGVTGANVLTF	TGTGCCAGCAGTGAAGGCGGGGTAACTGGGGCCAACGTCCTAACTTTC
NA	TRBV6-1	NA	TRBJ2-2	CASNEGRANTGELFF	TGTGCCAGTAATGAGGGCAGGGCGAACACCGGGGAGCTGTTTTTT
NA	TRBV6-5	NA	TRBJ2-3	CASSVSQCADTRYF	TGTGCCAGCAGCGTATCCCAGTGTGCAGATACGCGGTATTTT
NA	TRBV11-2	NA	TRBJ2-1	CASIHNGNRSEQFF	TGTGCCAGCATTCATAACGGGAATAGGAGTGAGCAGTTCTTC
many	TRBV29-1	NA	TRBJ2-7	CSVGEATYEQYF	TGCAGCGTAGGGGAGGCTACCTACGAGCAGTACTTC
NA	TRBV11-2	NA	TRBJ2-2	CASSLNSGTGELFF	TGTGCCAGCAGCTTAAATTCGGGCACCGGGGAGCTGTTTTTT
NA	TRBV29-1	TRBD2	TRBJ2-1	CSVEPLSSGTCNEQFF	TGCAGCGTTGAACCCCTTAGTAGCGGGACCTGCAATGAGCAGTTCTTC
NA	TRBV4-2	TRBD1	TRBJ1-5	CASSLRQGAGQPQHF	TGTGCCAGCAGCCTCAGACAGGGAGCCGGTCAGCCCCAGCATTTT
NA	TRBV6-5	NA	TRBJ2-2	CASSSRPPGLSTGELFF	TGTGCCAGTAGTTCCCGTCCCCCAGGGTTAAGCACCGGGGAGCTGTTTTTT
NA	TRBV19	TRBD1	TRBJ2-2	CASSFRDRGSTGELFF	TGTGCCAGTAGCTTCCGGGACAGGGGGAGCACCGGGGAGCTGTTTTTT
NA	TRBV6-1	NA	TRBJ2-7	CASSAQRQVEQYF	TGTGCCAGCAGTGCTCAGAGACAGGTCGAGCAGTACTTC
few	TRBV28	NA	TRBJ2-2	CANRDGNTGELFF	TGTGCCAACAGGGACGGGAACACCGGGGAGCTGTTTTTT
once	TRBV2	TRBD1	TRBJ2-2	CASRDRVGTGELFF	TGTGCCAGCAGGGACAGGGTAGGCACCGGGGAACTGTTTTTT
NA	TRBV11-2	NA	TRBJ2-5	CASGSGSSGPGETQYF	TGTGCCAGCGGCTCAGGGAGCAGCGGCCCGGGGGAGACCCAGTACTTC
many	TRBV6-5	TRBD2	TRBJ2-7	CASTKSPGGREQYF	TGTGCCAGCACCAAATCCCCGGGGGGGCGAGAGCAGTACTTC
NA	TRBV6-1	NA	TRBJ1-5	CASSGGWTIDLPQHF	TGTGCCAGCAGCGGGGGGTGGACAATCGATCTGCCCCAGCATTTT
many	TRBV7-9	NA	TRBJ2-5	CASSLARAFQETQYF	TGTGCCAGCAGCTTAGCCAGAGCTTTCCAAGAGACCCAGTACTTC
NA	TRBV20-1	NA	TRBJ2-2	CSASMVATGELFF	TGCAGTGCTAGTATGGTGGCCACCGGGGAGCTGTTTTTT
NA	TRBV7-9	NA	TRBJ1-6	CDSSLAGTPLSPLHF	TGTGACAGCAGCTTAGCGGGGACACCCCTTTCACCCCTCCACTTT
medium-sized	TRBV11-2	NA	TRBJ2-7	CASSLGGLADEQYF	TGTGCCAGCAGCTTAGGGGGACTTGCGGACGAGCAGTACTTC
NA	TRBV30	TRBD2	TRBJ2-3	CAGSPQLDSGLPVSPDTQYF	TGTGCCGGGAGTCCCCAACTGGATAGCGGGTTGCCCGTTTCCCCAGATACGCAGTATTTT